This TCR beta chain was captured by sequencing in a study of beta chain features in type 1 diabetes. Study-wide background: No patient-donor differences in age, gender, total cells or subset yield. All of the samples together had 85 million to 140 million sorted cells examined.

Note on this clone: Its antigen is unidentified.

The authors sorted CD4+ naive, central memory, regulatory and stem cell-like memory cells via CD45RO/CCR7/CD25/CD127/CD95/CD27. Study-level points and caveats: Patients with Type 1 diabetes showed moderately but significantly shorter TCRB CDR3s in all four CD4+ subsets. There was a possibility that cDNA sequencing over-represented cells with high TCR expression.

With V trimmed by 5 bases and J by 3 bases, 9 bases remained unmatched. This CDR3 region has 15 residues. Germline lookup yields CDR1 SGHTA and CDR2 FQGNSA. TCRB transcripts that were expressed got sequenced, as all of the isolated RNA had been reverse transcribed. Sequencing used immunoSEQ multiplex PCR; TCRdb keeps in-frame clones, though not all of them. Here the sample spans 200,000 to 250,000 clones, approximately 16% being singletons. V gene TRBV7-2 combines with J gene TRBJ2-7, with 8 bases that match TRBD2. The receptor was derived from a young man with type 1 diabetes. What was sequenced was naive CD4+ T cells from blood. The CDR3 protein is CASSPTSGRGYEQYF. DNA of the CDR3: TGTGCCAGCAGCCCCACCAGCGGGAGAGGCTACGAGCAGTACTTC.